This paragraph covers one TCR beta chain sequence. The source of the sample is a study of blood T cell repertoires in COVID-19. The CDR3 is 14 residues long. CDR1 SEHNR and CDR2 FQNEAQ come from the germline V gene (reference sequence). V lost 6 bases to trimming and J lost 5 bases; unmatched junction nucleotides: 5. Profiling relied on immunoSEQ multiplex PCR, and the TCRdb table lists in-frame clones only, not all of them. The sample has about 250,000 clones; around nine tenths are singletons. This rearrangement joins TRBV7-9 to TRBJ2-2; 8 nucleotides match TRBD2. The TCR comes from a man under 40 with acute or convalescent COVID-19. Sequenced input: peripheral blood. CDR3 amino acids: CASSFLAGTGELFF. The CDR3 region has the DNA TGTGCCAGCAGTTTTCTAGCGGGTACCGGGGAGCTGTTTTTT.